The 15 T cell receptor beta chains given below trace back to one sample, sequenced in a study of T cells after yellow fever vaccination. A single record per CDR3 protein comes from TCRdb applying MiXCR to the 5' RACE reads. The sample holds about 68,000 distinct CDR3 sequences, approximately 7% seen once. Sequencing used CD8+ T cells sorted from PBMCs, obtained 35 to 50 days after the first yellow fever vaccination. Receptors were obtained from a man aged 18 to 30 who received the YFV17D yellow fever vaccine.

There are a few counts of this clonotype. The chain couples TRBV7-8 to TRBJ2-7; the D is unclear. Trimming removed 5 bases from V and 2 bases from J, with 13 bases in between. The CDR3 is 14 residues long. The V gene's germline CDR1 is SGHVS and CDR2 FQNEAQ. The CDR3 nucleotides read TGTGCCAGCAGCCCCCTGGATGGAACCTACGAGCAGTACTTC. Protein: CASSPLDGTYEQYF.

This clonotype has at least ten counts. The V gene is TRBV27, the J gene TRBJ2-7; maybe TRBD2 (5 bases). V lost 0 bases to trimming and J lost 1 base, with 10 bases between them. The CDR3 extends over 15 amino acids. Germline V lookup: CDR1 MNHEY, CDR2 SMNVEV (reference sequence). The CDR3 DNA is TGTGCCAGCAGTTTATCCTCGGACTTGTCCTACGAGCAGTACTTC. As protein: CASSLSSDLSYEQYF.

Turning to this clonotype: Relative to the germline gene, one junction end is altered; a read error may explain this. The gene calls are TRBV7-6 and TRBJ2-1; 7 bases are a match to TRBD2. This CDR3 region has 17 residues. Per the germline V gene, CDR1 is SGHVS and CDR2 is FNYEAQ. Here the CDR3 reads CTSSSSPGGSSYNEQFF. CDR3 bases: TGTACCAGCAGCTCCTCCCCCGGGGGGAGCTCCTACAATGAGCAGTTCTTC. Drawing the rest from reference TRBV7-6 and TRBJ2-1, the complete variable domain is GAGVSQSPRYKVTKRGQDVALRCDPISGHVSLYWYRQALGQGPEFLTYFNYEAQQDKSGLPNDRFSAERPEGSISTLTIQRTEQRDSAMYRCTSSSSPGGSSYNEQFFGPGTRLTVL.

This clonotype was seen ten or more times. The V and J genes are TRBV27 and TRBJ2-7; D possibly uses TRBD1 or TRBD2 (5 bases each). Looked up from germline, CDR1 is MNHEY and CDR2 is SMNVEV (reference sequence). Trimming removed 5 bases from V and 6 bases from J, with 14 bases in between. The length of the CDR3 is 13 residues. CDR3 residues: CASSPGAGSEQYV. As DNA, the CDR3 is TGTGCCAGCAGTCCCGGGGCGGGCTCCGAGCAGTACGTC.

This clonotype was picked up one time. The chain couples TRBV6-2 or TRBV6-3 to TRBJ2-1; no firm D call. The CDR3 has 14 residues. Germline CDR1 and CDR2: MNHEY and SVGEGT. The ends were cut back, 8 bases at V and 4 bases at J, with 15 bases in the middle. CDR3 in DNA: TGTGCCAGCCTTCCACGAGCCCCTTACAATGAGCAGTTCTTC. Residues: CASLPRAPYNEQFF.

Points on this clonotype: It may be a read error: a sequence one base away is much more abundant. This sequence joins TRBV10-3 and TRBJ2-1; D is unclear. The CDR3 runs 15 residues. V was pared by 3 bases and J by 5 bases, with 14 bases between. CDR1 is ENHRY and CDR2 is SYGVKD in the germline V gene. The CDR3 DNA reads as TGTGCCATCAGTGATCTTCCAGACGAGAACAATGAGCAGTTCTTC. This codes for CAISDLPDENNEQFF.

This clonotype was observed many times. The V call is TRBV19, the J call TRBJ1-5; D is unresolved. Germline V gene sequence: CDR1 LNHDA, CDR2 SQIVND (reference sequence). V was pared by 3 bases and J by 4 bases, with 4 bases between. This CDR3 is built from 12 residues. The CDR3 sequence: CASSMGNQPQHF. Written as DNA, the CDR3 is TGTGCCAGTAGTATGGGTAATCAGCCCCAGCATTTT. The full variable domain, in which reference TRBV19 and TRBJ1-5 provide the parts outside the CDR3, is DGGITQSPKYLFRKEGQNVTLSCEQNLNHDAMYWYRQDPGQGLRLIYYSQIVNDFQKGDIAEGYSVSREKKESFPLTVTSAQKNPTAFYLCASSMGNQPQHFGDGTRLSIL.

The CDR3 nucleotides are TGCGCCAGCGCCACCGTGACACAGGGTTATGAGCAGTTCTTC. Protein product: CASATVTQGYEQFF. The gene calls are TRBV4-1 and TRBJ2-1, with a tentative D call TRBD1 (6 bases). This CDR3 is built from 14 residues. Germline values: CDR1 MGHRA, CDR2 YSYEKL. V was clipped by 8 bases and J by 8 bases, with 19 bases between them.

This clonotype has at least ten counts. V and J are TRBV7-9 and TRBJ1-1, with D tentatively TRBD1 (5 bases). The CDR3 contains 15 residues. In germline, CDR1 is SEHNR, CDR2 FQNEAQ (reference sequence). V was trimmed by 3 bases and J by 1 base, leaving 12 bases between them. In DNA form, the CDR3 reads TGTGCCAGCAGCTTCGGGACGCCCGCGAACACTGAAGCTTTCTTT. Translating it yields CASSFGTPANTEAFF. The full variable domain, rest sourced from reference TRBV7-9 and TRBJ1-1, is DTGVSQNPRHKITKRGQNVTFRCDPISEHNRLYWYRQTLGQGPEFLTYFQNEAQLEKSRLLSDRFSAERPKGSFSTLEIQRTEQGDSAMYLCASSFGTPANTEAFFGQGTRLTVV.

This clonotype was picked up many times. V is TRBV7-3 and J is TRBJ2-1, with D tentatively TRBD2 (7 bases). V was clipped by 5 bases and J by 5 bases, with 13 bases between them. Germline-derived CDR1 and CDR2 are SGHTA and FQGTGA. The CDR3 covers 14 residues. The CDR3 spells CASSPWGGHNEQFF. The CDR3 nucleotides are TGTGCCAGCAGCCCCTGGGGGGGCCACAATGAGCAGTTCTTC.

This clonotype was counted at least ten times. The V call is TRBV5-1, the J call TRBJ2-3, with 7 bases aligning to TRBD2. The trim removed 3 bases at V and 2 bases at J, leaving 6 bases unmatched. Germline CDR1 and CDR2: SGHRS and YFSETQ. This CDR3 has 15 residues. The CDR3 coding sequence is TGCGCCAGCAGCTCCCGCCTAGCGGTCACAGATACGCAGTATTTT. It yields the protein CASSSRLAVTDTQYF.

The V call is TRBV7-9, the J call TRBJ1-1; D ambiguous. V was clipped by 3 bases and J by 8 bases, with 10 bases between them. The germline gives CDR1 SEHNR, CDR2 FQNEAQ (reference sequence). The CDR3 runs to 12 residues. The CDR3 sequence: CASSFVTGEAFF. The CDR3 DNA is TGTGCCAGCAGCTTCGTGACGGGAGAAGCTTTCTTT.

This chain connects TRBV7-9 to TRBJ2-7, with D uncertain. This CDR3 region has 16 residues. Trimming removed 4 bases from V and 2 bases from J, with 18 bases in between. Per germline, CDR1 SEHNR and CDR2 FQNEAQ (reference sequence). The CDR3 is CASSSTVSVETYEQYF. DNA for the CDR3: TGTGCCAGCAGCTCCACGGTATCAGTAGAAACCTACGAGCAGTACTTC.

This clonotype was counted many times. The gene calls are TRBV7-9 and TRBJ1-2, with D maybe TRBD1 (5 bases). Germline V gives CDR1 SEHNR, CDR2 FQNEAQ (reference sequence). The CDR3 is 15 amino acids. Between the trimmed V and J ends, which lost 2 bases and 4 bases, there was a span of 14 bases. The CDR3 DNA sequence: TGTGCCAGCAGCTTAATTCTGACAGCCGGCTATGGCTACACCTTC. Encoded protein: CASSLILTAGYGYTF.

This clonotype was seen repeatedly, ten times or more. The chain has TRBV29-1 and TRBJ2-5; the match to TRBD2 covers 7 bases. V trimming: 0 bases; J trimming: 3 bases; junction bases outside the gene matches: 4. The CDR3 is 14 residues long. Germline loops: CDR1 SQVTM, CDR2 ANQGSEA. The CDR3 loop is CSVEDGLAEETQYF. The CDR3 nucleotides are TGCAGCGTTGAAGATGGGCTAGCGGAAGAGACCCAGTACTTC.